This T cell receptor beta chain was found in a study of molecular identifiers for immune sequencing clone quantification. Study-wide background: In the replicates, RNA derived from 20,000 or 100,000 naive CD8 cells was divided into five parts, and four were sequenced.

In TCRdb, the PCR reads were re-called with MiXCR into one record per CDR3 protein. The sample has some 590,000 distinct CDR3 sequences, 25% seen once. Study-wide findings and caveats: Under 1% of molecules in naive cells, but over 98% of effector molecules, belonged to clones above 20 RNA copies. Shared barcodes on identical TCR molecules could underestimate the sizes of highly expanded clones.

The CDR3 sequence is 14 residues long. Worth noting for this clonotype: Its target is unknown. Mismatch with germline at one junction end may stem from a read error.

What was sequenced was naive CD8+ T cells from blood, with Jurkat cell RNA spiked in. Indicated subset: FACS-sorted CD8+CD4-CCR7+CD45RA+ naive T cells. The source is a human donor in good health. Some libraries in this study had Jurkat cell RNA spiked in. The rearrangement links TRBV5-3 to TRBJ2-7; possible D gene TRBD1, 6 bases. TRBV5-3 is reported as an ORF; its role is uncertain. The DNA of the CDR3 is TGTGCCAGCAGCCACGTGGACAGCGGCTACGGGCAGTACTTC. Protein sequence: CASSHVDSGYGQYF.